This T cell receptor beta chain was sequenced for a study of cytomegalovirus exposure and HLA in healthy donors. The ends lost 5 bases at V and 3 bases at J; junction bases unmatched: 6. This CDR3 comprises 15 residues. The germline CDR1 and CDR2 sequences are LNHDA and SQIVND (reference sequence). The donors were part of the validation cohort of roughly 110 subjects. That cohort was separate from the first cohort, which comprised 550 to 750 subjects. A remark on this clone: Its antigen is as yet unknown.

General study findings and limits: The study put some 150 TCR beta chains on its list as cytomegalovirus-associated. In the roughly 120 validation repertoires, a later analysis found that first-cohort TCR clusters tended to co-occur.

Produced via immunoSEQ multiplex PCR; TCRdb's table is partial and in-frame only. The table lists some 120,000 clones, approximately 89% of them singletons. The V gene is TRBV19, the J gene TRBJ1-2; TRBD1 aligns across 10 bases. Sequenced material: PBMCs. The clonotype comes from a woman younger than 35 in good health and CMV-seronegative. The CDR3 reads CASSPGTGAYYGYTF. CDR3 bases: TGTGCCAGTAGTCCCGGGACAGGGGCCTACTATGGCTACACCTTC.